Below are 18 T cell receptor beta chains sequenced from a single sample in a study of ipilimumab plus nivolumab after autologous stem cell transplantation. Clones were sequenced by immunoSEQ multiplex PCR, and TCRdb holds only the in-frame ones, with some missing. The sample has about 25,000 clones, about 86% seen once. Sequencing was performed on PBMCs, taken in a trial of ipilimumab plus nivolumab as post-transplant consolidation. Receptors were obtained from a male donor with diffuse large B-cell lymphoma.

Only a few counts were recorded for this clone. The rearrangement joins TRBV5-4 to TRBJ1-2; TRBD1 aligns across 10 bases. V trimming: 3 bases; J trimming: 6 bases; junction bases outside the gene matches: 5. The CDR3 length is 14 residues. Looked up from germline, CDR1 is SGHNT and CDR2 is YYREEE (reference sequence). The CDR3 DNA reads as TGTGCCAGCAGCTACCCGGGACAGGGGCATGGCTACACCTTC. Its protein is CASSYPGQGHGYTF. Complete variable domain (other parts from reference TRBV5-4 and TRBJ1-2): ETGVTQSPTHLIKTRGQQVTLRCSSQSGHNTVSWYQQALGQGPQFIFQYYREEENGRGNFPPRFSGLQFPNYSSELNVNALELDDSALYLCASSYPGQGHGYTFGSGTRLTVV.

The rearrangement uses TRBV27 and TRBJ2-4, with D possibly being TRBD1 (6 bases). The V gene lost 5 bases and the J gene lost 0 bases, with 14 bases spanning the gap. There are 16 residues in the CDR3. CDR1 and CDR2 (germline): MNHEY, SMNVEV (reference sequence). The CDR3 DNA follows: TGTGCCAGCAGTGAGACAGGCCTTAAAGCCAAAAACATTCAGTACTTC. The encoded protein is CASSETGLKAKNIQYF.

V is TRBV5-5 and J is TRBJ1-2; possibly TRBD1 for D (5 bases). Trimming stripped 4 bases from V and 7 bases from J, with 17 bases between. The germline V gene has CDR1 SGHKS and CDR2 YYEKEE (reference sequence). The CDR3 covers 14 residues. For the CDR3, the DNA is TGTGCCAGCAGCCTTCTCCTGACAGAGGGTGGCTACACCTTC. The encoded protein is CASSLLLTEGGYTF. The whole variable domain, remainder taken from reference TRBV5-5 and TRBJ1-2, is DAGVTQSPTHLIKTRGQQVTLRCSPISGHKSVSWYQQVLGQGPQFIFQYYEKEERGRGNFPDRFSARQFPNYSSELNVNALLLGDSALYLCASSLLLTEGGYTFGSGTRLTVV.

The chain links TRBV9 to TRBJ1-4, with D possibly TRBD1 on 5 matching bases. V lost 3 bases to trimming and J lost 13 bases, with 19 bases between them. CDR1 is SGDLS and CDR2 is YYNGEE in the germline V gene. The CDR3 is 14 residues long. CDR3 nucleotides: TGTGCCAGCAGCGAGACCCCCGGCAGGGCCGCACTGTTTTTT. This encodes CASSETPGRAALFF.

The V gene is TRBV19, the J gene TRBJ2-2, with 12 bases aligning to TRBD2. Germline CDR1 and CDR2: LNHDA and SQIVND (reference sequence). Unmatched junction bases numbered 6, after V lost 5 bases and J lost 5 bases. The CDR3 has 16 residues. CDR3 DNA sequence: TGTGCCAGTAGTCCTCTAGCGGGGGGGCAAACCGGGGAGCTGTTTTTT. As protein: CASSPLAGGQTGELFF.

This clone appeared a single time. This chain connects TRBV10-1 to TRBJ2-7; no clear D. Per the germline V gene, CDR1 is WNHNN and CDR2 is SYGVQD (reference sequence). V was trimmed by 3 bases and J by 4 bases, leaving 10 bases between them. This CDR3 is built from 13 residues. The CDR3 is CASSEAPGYEQYF. CDR3 coding DNA: TGCGCCAGCAGTGAAGCCCCCGGGTACGAGCAGTACTTC.

The V call is TRBV5-6, the J call TRBJ2-2; D is unresolved. The V gene lost 7 bases and the J gene lost 0 bases, with 4 bases spanning the gap. Germline CDR1 and CDR2: SGHDT and YYEEEE. The CDR3 totals 12 residues. For the CDR3, the DNA is TGTGCCAGCGCCTCGAACACCGGGGAGCTGTTTTTT. This sequence encodes CASASNTGELFF.

This chain links TRBV4-2 with TRBJ1-6; D uncertain. This CDR3 comprises 13 residues. Between the trimmed V and J ends, which lost 6 bases and 9 bases, there was a span of 12 bases. From germline, CDR1 is LGHNA and CDR2 YNFKEQ. The DNA for the CDR3 is TGTGCCAGCAGGTCAGGTATCGTTTCACCCCTCCACTTT. It codes for CASRSGIVSPLHF.

This clone was seen more than once but under ten times. The V call is TRBV6-5, the J call TRBJ1-1; no clear D. This CDR3 is built from 13 residues. Germline assignment: CDR1 MNHEY and CDR2 SVGAGI. The ends were cut back, 8 bases at V and 2 bases at J, with 12 bases in the middle. The CDR3 reads CASAPVINTEAFF. The CDR3 DNA sequence: TGTGCCAGCGCCCCAGTTATAAACACTGAAGCTTTCTTT.

The chain has TRBV7-3 and TRBJ2-2; 8 nucleotides align to TRBD1. V was clipped by 6 bases and J by 5 bases; unmatched bases: 2. Looked up from germline, CDR1 is SGHTA and CDR2 is FQGTGA. The CDR3 contains 13 residues. DNA for the CDR3: TGTGCCAGCAGTAGACAGGGGACCGGGGAGCTGTTTTTT. Translation gives CASSRQGTGELFF.

In its sample, this clone was seen once. The chain recombines TRBV9 with TRBJ2-3; possible D gene TRBD2, 7 bases. The CDR3 length is 15 residues. CDR1 is SGDLS and CDR2 is YYNGEE in the germline V gene. With 0 bases removed from V and 2 bases from J, the gap between germline ends came to 10 bases. CDR3 in amino acids: CASSVDGGPTDTQYF. In DNA, the CDR3 is TGTGCCAGCAGCGTAGACGGGGGGCCCACAGATACGCAGTATTTT.

This chain connects TRBV30 to TRBJ2-7; 8 nucleotides agree with TRBD1. This CDR3 has 14 amino acids. The J segment lost 2 bases and the V segment lost 2 bases, leaving 5 bases of the junction unmatched. Germline assignment: CDR1 GTSNPN and CDR2 SVGIG (reference sequence). The DNA of the CDR3 is TGTGCCTGGAGTTTCGGGACAGGTGCCTACGAGCAGTACTTC. Protein: CAWSFGTGAYEQYF.

The chain is built from TRBV7-2 and TRBJ2-2; 10 nucleotides align to TRBD2. The CDR3 consists of 15 residues. Trimming took 5 bases from V and 1 from J; bases not matched to a gene: 1. CDR1 is SGHTA and CDR2 is FQGNSA in the germline V gene. CDR3 in DNA: TGTGCCAGCAGCCCTAGCGGGAGGAACACCGGGGAGCTGTTTTTT. Protein sequence: CASSPSGRNTGELFF.

This chain connects TRBV5-6 to TRBJ1-2, with TRBD1 as a possible D gene (5 bases). The germline gives CDR1 SGHDT, CDR2 YYEEEE. The CDR3 extends over 13 amino acids. V lost 0 bases to trimming and J lost 3 bases, with 6 bases between them. CDR3 sequence (DNA): TGTGCCAGCAGCTTGGAGACAGACTATGGCTACACCTTC. Amino acid sequence: CASSLETDYGYTF.

V is TRBV9 and J is TRBJ2-5, with 10 bases matching TRBD2. V lost 3 bases, J lost 8 bases, and 10 bases stayed unmatched. Germline V gene data show CDR1 as SGDLS and CDR2 as YYNGEE. This CDR3 is built from 15 residues. CDR3 protein: CASSGTSGRRETQYF. Here the CDR3 DNA reads TGTGCCAGCAGCGGGACTAGCGGAAGAAGAGAAACCCAGTACTTC.

V gene TRBV7-2 combines with J gene TRBJ2-5; 7 bases map to TRBD1. The germline CDR1 and CDR2 sequences are SGHTA and FQGNSA. V lost 4 bases, J lost 3 bases, and 2 bases stayed unmatched. This CDR3 contains 13 residues. CDR3 in amino acids: CASSWGQKETQYF. The CDR3 DNA reads as TGTGCCAGCAGCTGGGGACAGAAAGAGACCCAGTACTTC.

The CDR3 sequence is CSAISGGGYEQYF. Written as DNA, the CDR3 is TGCAGCGCGATTAGCGGGGGGGGTTACGAGCAGTACTTC. The chain joins TRBV29-1 to TRBJ2-7; 11 nucleotides agree with TRBD2. This CDR3 has 13 residues. The V segment lost 7 bases and the J segment 4 bases; nucleotides outside the gene matches: 6. CDR1 is SQVTM and CDR2 is ANQGSEA in the germline V gene.

The chain joins TRBV6-1 to TRBJ2-3, with 9 bases identical to TRBD1. After removal of 2 bases from V and 3 bases from J, the junction contained 6 bases not matched to a gene. The CDR3 is 16 amino acids. Germline CDR1 and CDR2: MNHNS and SASEGT. CDR3 nucleotide sequence: TGTGCCAGCAGTGAATTAGGACAGGGGTGGACAGATACGCAGTATTTT. Its translation: CASSELGQGWTDTQYF.